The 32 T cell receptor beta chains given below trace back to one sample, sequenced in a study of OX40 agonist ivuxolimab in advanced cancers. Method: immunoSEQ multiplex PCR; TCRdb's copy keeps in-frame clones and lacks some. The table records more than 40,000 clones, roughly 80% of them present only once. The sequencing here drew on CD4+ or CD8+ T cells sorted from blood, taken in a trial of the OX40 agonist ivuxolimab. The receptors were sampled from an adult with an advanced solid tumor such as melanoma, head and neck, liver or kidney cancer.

As DNA, the CDR3 is TGTGCCAGCAGCTTAGAGGGTACAGGGGTCGGTGGCTACACCTTC. This gives the protein CASSLEGTGVGGYTF. The genes are TRBV11-2 and TRBJ1-2, with 7 positions matching TRBD1. The CDR3 runs 15 residues. Germline V lookup: CDR1 SGHAT, CDR2 FQNNGV. V lost 0 bases, J lost 7 bases, and 8 bases stayed unmatched.

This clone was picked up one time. The DNA of the CDR3 is TGTGCCAGCAGTTCCTACAGGGGCCCCGCCTCGGGGGGCTACACCTTC. It encodes CASSSYRGPASGGYTF. This chain connects TRBV27 to TRBJ1-2; TRBD1 aligns across 7 bases. Germline CDR1 and CDR2: MNHEY and SMNVEV (reference sequence). The CDR3 is 16 amino acids. The junction had 16 bases not matched to a gene; V was cut back by 4 bases and J by 8 bases.

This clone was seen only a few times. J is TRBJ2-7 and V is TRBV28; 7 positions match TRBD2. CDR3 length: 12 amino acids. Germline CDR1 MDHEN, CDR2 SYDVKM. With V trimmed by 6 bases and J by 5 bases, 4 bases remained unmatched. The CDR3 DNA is TGTGCCAGCAGGACTAGCTTTGACGAGCAGTACTTC. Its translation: CASRTSFDEQYF.

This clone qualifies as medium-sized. The CDR3 nucleotides are TGCGCCAGCAGCTTGGCGCCGAGCGATCCCTACGAGCAGTACTTC. This translates into CASSLAPSDPYEQYF. This chain connects TRBV5-1 to TRBJ2-7, with D unresolved. Germline V gene data show CDR1 as SGHRS and CDR2 as YFSETQ. V lost 0 bases, J lost 2 bases, and 12 bases lay in between. The CDR3 totals 15 residues.

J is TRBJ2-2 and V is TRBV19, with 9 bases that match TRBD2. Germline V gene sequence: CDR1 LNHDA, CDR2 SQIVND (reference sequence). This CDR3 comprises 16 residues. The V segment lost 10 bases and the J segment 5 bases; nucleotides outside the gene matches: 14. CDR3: CATDKAGGRGTGELFF. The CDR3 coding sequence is TGTGCCACCGACAAGGCGGGAGGGAGGGGAACCGGGGAGCTGTTTTTT.

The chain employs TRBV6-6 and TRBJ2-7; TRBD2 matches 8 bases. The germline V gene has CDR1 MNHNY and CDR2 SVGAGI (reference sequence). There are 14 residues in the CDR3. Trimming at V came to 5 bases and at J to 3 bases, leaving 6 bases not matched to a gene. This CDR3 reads CASSRAGANYEQYF. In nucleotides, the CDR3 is TGTGCCAGCAGTCGAGCGGGAGCAAACTACGAGCAGTACTTC.

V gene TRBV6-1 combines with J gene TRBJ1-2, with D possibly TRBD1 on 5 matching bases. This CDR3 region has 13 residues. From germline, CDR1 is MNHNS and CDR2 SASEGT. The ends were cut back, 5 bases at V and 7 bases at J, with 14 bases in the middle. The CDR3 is CASSSGTWGGYTF. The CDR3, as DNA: TGTGCCAGCAGTTCCGGGACTTGGGGTGGCTACACCTTC.

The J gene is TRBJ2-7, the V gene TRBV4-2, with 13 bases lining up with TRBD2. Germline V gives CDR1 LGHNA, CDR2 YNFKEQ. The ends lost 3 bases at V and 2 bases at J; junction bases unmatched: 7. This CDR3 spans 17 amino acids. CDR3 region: CASSHRTSGSRPYEQYF. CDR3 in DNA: TGTGCCAGCAGCCACCGGACTAGCGGGAGTCGGCCCTACGAGCAGTACTTC.

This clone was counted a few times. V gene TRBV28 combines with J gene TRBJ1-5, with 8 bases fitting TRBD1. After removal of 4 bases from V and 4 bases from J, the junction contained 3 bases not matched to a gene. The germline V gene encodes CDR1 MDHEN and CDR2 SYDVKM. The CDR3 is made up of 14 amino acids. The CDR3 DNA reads TGTGCCAGCAGTTCACGACAGGGGAATCAGCCCCAGCATTTT. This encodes CASSSRQGNQPQHF.

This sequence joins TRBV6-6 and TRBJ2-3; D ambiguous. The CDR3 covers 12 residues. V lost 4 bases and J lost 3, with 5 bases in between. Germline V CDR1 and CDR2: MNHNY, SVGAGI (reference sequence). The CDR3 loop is CASSSLTDTQYF. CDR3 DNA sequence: TGTGCCAGCAGTTCCTTAACAGATACGCAGTATTTT.

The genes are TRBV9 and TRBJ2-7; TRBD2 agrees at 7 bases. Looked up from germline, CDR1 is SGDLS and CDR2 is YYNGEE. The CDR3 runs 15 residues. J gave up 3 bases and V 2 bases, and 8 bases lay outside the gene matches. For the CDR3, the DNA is TGTGCCAGCAGCGTTGGGGGGGAACAAAGCTACGAGCAGTACTTC. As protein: CASSVGGEQSYEQYF. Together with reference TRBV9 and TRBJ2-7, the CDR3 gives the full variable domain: DSGVTQTPKHLITATGQRVTLRCSPRSGDLSVYWYQQSLDQGLQFLIQYYNGEERAKGNILERFSAQQFPDLHSELNLSSLELGDSALYFCASSVGGEQSYEQYFGPGTRLTVT.

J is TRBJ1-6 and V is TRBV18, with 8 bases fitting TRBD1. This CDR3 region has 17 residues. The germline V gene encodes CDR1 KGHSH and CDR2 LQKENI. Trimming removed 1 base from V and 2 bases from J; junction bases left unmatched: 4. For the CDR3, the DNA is TGTGCCAGCTCACCACGACAGGGGAGTCCCTATAATTCACCCCTCCACTTT. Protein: CASSPRQGSPYNSPLHF.

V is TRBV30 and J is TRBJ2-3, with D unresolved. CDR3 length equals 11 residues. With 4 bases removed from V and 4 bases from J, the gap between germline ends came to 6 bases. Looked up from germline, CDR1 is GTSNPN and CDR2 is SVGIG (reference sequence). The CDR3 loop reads CAWKTADTQYF. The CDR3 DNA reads TGTGCCTGGAAGACGGCAGATACGCAGTATTTT.

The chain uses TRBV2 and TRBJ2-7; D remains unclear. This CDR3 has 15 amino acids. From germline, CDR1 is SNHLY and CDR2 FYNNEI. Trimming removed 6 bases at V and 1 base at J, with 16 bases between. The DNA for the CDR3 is TGTGCCAGCAGGAACAAAGGGTTTGGATCCTACGAGCAGTACTTC. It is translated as CASRNKGFGSYEQYF. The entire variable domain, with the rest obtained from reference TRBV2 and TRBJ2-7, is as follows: EPEVTQTPSHQVTQMGQEVILRCVPISNHLYFYWYRQILGQKVEFLVSFYNNEISEKSEIFDDQFSVERPDGSNFTLKIRSTKLEDSAMYFCASRNKGFGSYEQYFGPGTRLTVT.

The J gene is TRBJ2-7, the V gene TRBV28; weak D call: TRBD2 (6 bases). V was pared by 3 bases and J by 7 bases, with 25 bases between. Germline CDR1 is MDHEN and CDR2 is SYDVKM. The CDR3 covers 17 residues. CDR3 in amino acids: CASSFLFKRGGPGEQYF. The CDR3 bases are TGTGCCAGCAGTTTCCTATTCAAGAGGGGAGGTCCGGGGGAGCAGTACTTC.

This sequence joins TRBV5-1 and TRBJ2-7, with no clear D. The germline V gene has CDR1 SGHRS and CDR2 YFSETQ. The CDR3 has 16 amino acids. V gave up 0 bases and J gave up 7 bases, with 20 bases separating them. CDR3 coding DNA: TGCGCCAGCAGCTTGGCCATAACGACCGTTACAAGGGAGCAGTACTTC. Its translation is CASSLAITTVTREQYF.

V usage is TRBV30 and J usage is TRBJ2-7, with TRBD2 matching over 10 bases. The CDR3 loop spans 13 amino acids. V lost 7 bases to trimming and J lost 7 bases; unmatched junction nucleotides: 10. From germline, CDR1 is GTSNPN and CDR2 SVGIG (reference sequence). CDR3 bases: TGTGCCTCATCTTCTAGCGGGAGCGGAGAGCAGTACTTC. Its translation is CASSSSGSGEQYF.

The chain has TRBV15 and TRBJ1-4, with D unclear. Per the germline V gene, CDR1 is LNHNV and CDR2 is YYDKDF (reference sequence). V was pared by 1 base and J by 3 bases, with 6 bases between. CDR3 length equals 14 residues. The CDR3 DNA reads TGTGCCACCAGCAGAGGGACGGCTAATGAAAAACTGTTTTTT. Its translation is CATSRGTANEKLFF. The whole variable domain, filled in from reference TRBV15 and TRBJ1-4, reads DAMVIQNPRYQVTQFGKPVTLSCSQTLNHNVMYWYQQKSSQAPKLLFHYYDKDFNNEADTPDNFQSRRPNTSFCFLDIRSPGLGDTAMYLCATSRGTANEKLFFGSGTQLSVL.

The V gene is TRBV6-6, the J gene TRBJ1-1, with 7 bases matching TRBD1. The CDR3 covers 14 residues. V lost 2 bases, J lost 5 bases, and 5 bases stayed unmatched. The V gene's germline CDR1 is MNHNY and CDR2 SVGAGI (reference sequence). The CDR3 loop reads CASSYDRVRTEAFF. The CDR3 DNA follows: TGTGCCAGCAGTTACGACAGGGTACGGACTGAAGCTTTCTTT.

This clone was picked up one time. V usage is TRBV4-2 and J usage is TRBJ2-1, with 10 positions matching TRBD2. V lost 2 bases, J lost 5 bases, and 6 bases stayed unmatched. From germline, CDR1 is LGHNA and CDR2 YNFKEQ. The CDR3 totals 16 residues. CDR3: CASSQRAGGRDNEQFF. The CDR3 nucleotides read TGTGCCAGCAGCCAACGAGCGGGAGGGAGAGACAATGAGCAGTTCTTC.

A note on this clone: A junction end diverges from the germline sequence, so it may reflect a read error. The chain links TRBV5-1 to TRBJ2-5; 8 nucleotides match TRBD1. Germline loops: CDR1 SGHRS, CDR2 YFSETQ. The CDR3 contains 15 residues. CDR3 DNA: TGTGCCAGCAGCTTGGTGCAGGGGGCAGGGGAGACCCAGTACTTC. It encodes CASSLVQGAGETQYF.

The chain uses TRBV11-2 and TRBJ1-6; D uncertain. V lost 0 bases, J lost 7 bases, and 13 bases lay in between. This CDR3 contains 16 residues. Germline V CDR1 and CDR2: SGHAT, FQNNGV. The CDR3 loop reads CASSLDSGRWNSPLHF. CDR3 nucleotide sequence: TGTGCCAGCAGCTTAGACTCGGGGAGGTGGAATTCACCCCTCCACTTT.

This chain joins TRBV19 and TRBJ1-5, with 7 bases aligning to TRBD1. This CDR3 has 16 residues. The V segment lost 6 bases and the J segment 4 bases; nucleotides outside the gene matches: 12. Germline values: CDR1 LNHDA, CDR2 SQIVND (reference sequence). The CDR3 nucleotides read TGTGCCAGTAGGAGAGGGGGCGCGGGCCCTAATCAGCCCCAGCATTTT. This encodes CASRRGGAGPNQPQHF.

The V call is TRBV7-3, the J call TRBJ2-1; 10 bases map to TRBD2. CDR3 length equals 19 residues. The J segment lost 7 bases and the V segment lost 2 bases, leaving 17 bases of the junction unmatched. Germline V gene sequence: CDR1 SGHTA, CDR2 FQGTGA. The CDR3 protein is CASSLGRGRLAGVVNEQFF. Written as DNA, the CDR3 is TGTGCCAGCAGCTTAGGTAGGGGCCGTCTAGCGGGAGTGGTGAATGAGCAGTTCTTC. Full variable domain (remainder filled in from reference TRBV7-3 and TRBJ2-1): GAGVSQTPSNKVTEKGKYVELRCDPISGHTALYWYRQSLGQGPEFLIYFQGTGAADDSGLPNDRFFAVRPEGSVSTLKIQRTERGDSAVYLCASSLGRGRLAGVVNEQFFGPGTRLTVL.

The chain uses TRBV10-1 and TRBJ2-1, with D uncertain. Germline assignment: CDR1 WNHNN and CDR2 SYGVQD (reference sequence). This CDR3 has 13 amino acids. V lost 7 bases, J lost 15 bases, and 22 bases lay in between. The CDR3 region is CASTDAVNSVPFF. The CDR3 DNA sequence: TGCGCCAGCACCGACGCAGTGAATTCGGTGCCGTTCTTC.

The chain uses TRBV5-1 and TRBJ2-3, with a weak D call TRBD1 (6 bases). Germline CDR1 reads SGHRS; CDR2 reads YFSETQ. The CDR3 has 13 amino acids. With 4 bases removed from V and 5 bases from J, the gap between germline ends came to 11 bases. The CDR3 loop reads CASSPWTVDTQYF. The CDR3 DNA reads TGCGCCAGCAGCCCATGGACAGTAGATACGCAGTATTTT.

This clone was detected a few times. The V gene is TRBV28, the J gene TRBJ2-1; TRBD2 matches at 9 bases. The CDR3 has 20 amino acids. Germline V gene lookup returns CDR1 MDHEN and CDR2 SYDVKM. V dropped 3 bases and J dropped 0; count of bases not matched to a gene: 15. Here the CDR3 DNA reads TGTGCCAGCAGTTTGGGCTTCGGACTAGCGAGTAAAAGCTCCTACAATGAGCAGTTCTTC. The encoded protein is CASSLGFGLASKSSYNEQFF.

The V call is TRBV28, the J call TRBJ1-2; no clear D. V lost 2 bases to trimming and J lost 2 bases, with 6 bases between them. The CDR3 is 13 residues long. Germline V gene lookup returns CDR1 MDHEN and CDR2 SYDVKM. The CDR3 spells CASSLGRNYGYTF. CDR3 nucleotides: TGTGCCAGCAGTTTAGGACGGAACTATGGCTACACCTTC.

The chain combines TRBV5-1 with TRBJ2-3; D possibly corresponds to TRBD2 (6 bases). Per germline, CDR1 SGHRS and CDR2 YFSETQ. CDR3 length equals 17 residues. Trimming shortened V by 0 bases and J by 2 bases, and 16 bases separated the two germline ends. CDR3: CASSLAQASDTTDTQYF. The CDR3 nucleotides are TGCGCCAGCAGCTTGGCTCAGGCTAGCGATACCACAGATACGCAGTATTTT.

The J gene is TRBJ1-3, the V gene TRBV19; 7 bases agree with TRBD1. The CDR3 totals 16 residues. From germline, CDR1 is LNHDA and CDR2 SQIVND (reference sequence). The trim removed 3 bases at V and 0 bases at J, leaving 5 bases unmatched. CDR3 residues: CASSMKSGGSGNTIYF. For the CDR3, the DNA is TGTGCCAGTAGTATGAAATCAGGGGGCTCTGGAAACACCATATATTTT.

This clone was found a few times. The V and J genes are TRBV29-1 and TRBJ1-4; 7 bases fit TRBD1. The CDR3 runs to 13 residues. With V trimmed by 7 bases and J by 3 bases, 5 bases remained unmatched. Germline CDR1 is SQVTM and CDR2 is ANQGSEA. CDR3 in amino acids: CSARQGANEKLFF. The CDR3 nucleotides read TGCAGCGCCAGACAGGGAGCTAATGAAAAACTGTTTTTT.

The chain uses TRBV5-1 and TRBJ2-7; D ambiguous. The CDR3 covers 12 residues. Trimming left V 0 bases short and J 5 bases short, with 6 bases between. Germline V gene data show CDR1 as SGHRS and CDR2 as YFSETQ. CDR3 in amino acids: CASSLVSHEQYF. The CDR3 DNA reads TGCGCCAGCAGCTTGGTCTCGCACGAGCAGTACTTC.